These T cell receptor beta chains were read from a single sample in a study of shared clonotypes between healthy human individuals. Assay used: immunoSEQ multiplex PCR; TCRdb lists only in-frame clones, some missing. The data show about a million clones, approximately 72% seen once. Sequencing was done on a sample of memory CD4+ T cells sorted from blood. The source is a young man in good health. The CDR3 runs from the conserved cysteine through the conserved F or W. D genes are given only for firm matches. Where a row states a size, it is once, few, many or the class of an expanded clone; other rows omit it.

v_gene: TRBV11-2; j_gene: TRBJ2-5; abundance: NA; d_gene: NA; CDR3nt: TGTGCCAGCAGGCAAATAGAGCCCGGGGAGACCCAGTACTTC; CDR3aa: CASRQIEPGETQYF
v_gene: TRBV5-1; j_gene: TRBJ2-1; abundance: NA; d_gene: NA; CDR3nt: TGCGCCAGCAGCGAGGGATCCTACAATGAGCAGTTCTTC; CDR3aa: CASSEGSYNEQFF
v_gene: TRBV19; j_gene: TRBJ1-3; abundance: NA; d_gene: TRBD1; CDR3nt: TGTGCCAGTAGCCCCACAGGGGTAGTAAACACCATATATTTT; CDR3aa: CASSPTGVVNTIYF
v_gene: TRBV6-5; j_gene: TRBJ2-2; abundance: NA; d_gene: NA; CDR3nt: TGTGCCAGCAGTTACTTCAGGGGCGGGGAGCTGTTTTTT; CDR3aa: CASSYFRGGELFF
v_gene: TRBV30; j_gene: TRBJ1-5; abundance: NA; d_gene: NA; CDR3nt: TGTGCCTGGAGTGGAGGAGGTAAAAGCAATCAGCCCCAGCATTTT; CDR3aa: CAWSGGGKSNQPQHF
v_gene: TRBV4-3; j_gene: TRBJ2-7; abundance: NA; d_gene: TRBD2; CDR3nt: TGCGCCAGCAGCCAAGATCTATGGGGGAGGGGTTCCTACGAGCAGTACTTC; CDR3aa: CASSQDLWGRGSYEQYF
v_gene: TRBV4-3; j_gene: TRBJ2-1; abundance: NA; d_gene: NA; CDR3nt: TGCGCCAGCAGCCAAAGGGTGGAATACAATGAGCAGTTCTTC; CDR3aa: CASSQRVEYNEQFF
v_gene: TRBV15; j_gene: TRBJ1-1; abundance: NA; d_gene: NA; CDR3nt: TGTGCCACCAGTACTCGACACACTGAAGCTTTCTTT; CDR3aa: CATSTRHTEAFF
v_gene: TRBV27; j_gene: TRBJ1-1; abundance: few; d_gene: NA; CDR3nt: TGTGCCAGCAAGTTTCGGTGGGAACATGAAGCTTTCTTT; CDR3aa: CASKFRWEHEAFF
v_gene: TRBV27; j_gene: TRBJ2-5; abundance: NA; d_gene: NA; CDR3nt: TGTGCCAGCAGTTTATCCCCCTTCCTGGGGGGAGAGACCCAGTACTTC; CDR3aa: CASSLSPFLGGETQYF
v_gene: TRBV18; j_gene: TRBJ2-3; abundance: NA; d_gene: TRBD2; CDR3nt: TGTGCCAGCTCACCACTTCCGACTAGCGGGAACACAGATACGCAGTATTTT; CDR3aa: CASSPLPTSGNTDTQYF
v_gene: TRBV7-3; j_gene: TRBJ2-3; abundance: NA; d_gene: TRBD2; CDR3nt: TGTGCCAGCAGCATTAGCGGGGGCGGAGATACGCAGTATTTT; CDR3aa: CASSISGGGDTQYF
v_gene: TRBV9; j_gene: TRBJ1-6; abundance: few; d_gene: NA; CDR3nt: TGTGCCAGCAGCCCACTCGACGGCAGGGTAGGATCACCCCTCCACTTT; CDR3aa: CASSPLDGRVGSPLHF
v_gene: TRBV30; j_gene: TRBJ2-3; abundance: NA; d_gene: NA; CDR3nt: TGTGCCTGGAGTGCCGGCGGTGGGGGCCCCCCGTATTTT; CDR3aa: CAWSAGGGGPPYF
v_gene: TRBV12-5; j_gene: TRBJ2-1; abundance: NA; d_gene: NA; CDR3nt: TGTGCTACCACCAGGGGATTTGTCTACAATGAGCAGTTCTTC; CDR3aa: CATTRGFVYNEQFF
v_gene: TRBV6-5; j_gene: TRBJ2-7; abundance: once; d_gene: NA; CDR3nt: TGTGCCAGCAGCTTTTCAAGTGCGTACGAGCAGTACTTC; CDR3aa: CASSFSSAYEQYF